Presented here are 30 T cell receptor beta chains from one specimen sequenced in a study of blood T cells in healthy people across ages. The authors ran a second PCR of about 6 to 11 cycles using a sample-barcoded 5' primer and a J-beta primer mix. Each CDR3 protein gets one entry after TCRdb re-called the 5' RACE reads with MiXCR. The table includes 1.5 million to 2 million distinct CDR3 sequences, roughly two fifths detected once. The sequenced sample was blood. The receptor set was obtained from a human donor in good health.

DNA of the CDR3: TGCGCCAGCAGCCAAGATGTAAGGGGGATTACGGACAATGAGCAGTTCTTC. Protein sequence: CASSQDVRGITDNEQFF. The chain couples TRBV4-3 to TRBJ2-1; TRBD1 might be the D (6 bases). The germline V gene encodes CDR1 LGHNA and CDR2 YSLEER. This CDR3 comprises 17 residues. Trimming left V 0 bases short and J 5 bases short, with 17 bases between.

The chain recombines TRBV6-6 with TRBJ1-4; 8 nucleotides agree with TRBD1. The V gene's germline CDR1 is MNHNY and CDR2 SVGAGI (reference sequence). The CDR3 sequence is 15 residues long. The junction had 6 bases not matched to a gene; V was cut back by 4 bases and J by 5 bases. The CDR3 spells CASSFTGQENEKLFF. For the CDR3, the DNA is TGTGCCAGCAGTTTCACGGGACAGGAAAATGAAAAACTGTTTTTT.

In its sample, this clonotype was seen a few times. In DNA form, the CDR3 reads TGCAGCGTCAAACTTCTGGCACGCTTCCCGAGTTTAGATGGCTACACCTTC. Its translation is CSVKLLARFPSLDGYTF. The gene calls are TRBV29-1 and TRBJ1-2; D uncertain. V lost 6 bases, J lost 6 bases, and 29 bases lay in between. This CDR3 contains 17 residues. In germline, CDR1 is SQVTM, CDR2 ANQGSEA.

At least ten counts were recorded for this clonotype. CDR3 nucleotides: TGCAGCGTTGAAGATCGATTCGGGGGGGCTAGCACAGATACGCAGTATTTT. It is translated as CSVEDRFGGASTDTQYF. The chain has TRBV29-1 and TRBJ2-3; 8 nucleotides match TRBD2. This CDR3 has 17 amino acids. Trimming cost V 0 bases and J 0 bases; bases outside gene matches: 8. The germline CDR1 and CDR2 sequences are SQVTM and ANQGSEA.

The chain carries TRBV7-2 and TRBJ1-5; D remains ambiguous. The CDR3 totals 15 residues. CDR1 is SGHTA, CDR2 FQGNSA, per germline. Trimming pared 1 base from V and 5 bases from J, leaving 12 bases between. CDR3 sequence: CASSLVSGGDQPQHF. The CDR3 region has the DNA TGTGCCAGCAGCTTAGTGTCGGGCGGGGATCAGCCCCAGCATTTT. The variable domain in full, with the rest retrieved from reference TRBV7-2 and TRBJ1-5, is GAGVSQSPSNKVTEKGKDVELRCDPISGHTALYWYRQSLGQGLEFLIYFQGNSAPDKSGLPSDRFSAERTGGSVSTLTIQRTQQEDSAVYLCASSLVSGGDQPQHFGDGTRLSIL.

V is TRBV4-3 and J is TRBJ2-3, with a tentative D call TRBD2 (6 bases). Germline CDR1 is LGHNA and CDR2 is YSLEER. V lost 1 base and J 4 bases, leaving 12 bases between the germline ends. The CDR3 length is 15 residues. This chain's CDR3 is CASSQVVSSADTQYF. DNA of the CDR3: TGCGCCAGCAGCCAAGTCGTGTCTAGCGCAGATACGCAGTATTTT.

This clonotype was seen a single time. V usage is TRBV25-1 and J usage is TRBJ2-7; 10 bases are shared with TRBD1. Trimming removed 4 bases from V and 7 bases from J; junction bases left unmatched: 13. Looked up from germline, CDR1 is MGHDK and CDR2 is SYGVNS. The length of the CDR3 is 16 residues. The CDR3 reads CASSAYGDRGRSEQYF. The DNA for the CDR3 is TGTGCCAGCAGTGCTTACGGGGACAGGGGAAGAAGTGAGCAGTACTTC.

The CDR3 DNA sequence: TGCGCCAGCAGTGAGTCCCAGGTAGCGGGGAAAGAGACCCAGTACTTC. This gives the protein CASSESQVAGKETQYF. The V call is TRBV10-2, the J call TRBJ2-5; 8 positions match TRBD2. Germline CDR1 and CDR2: WSHSY and SAAADI. The CDR3 length is 16 residues. After removal of 0 bases from V and 3 bases from J, the junction contained 6 bases not matched to a gene.

The chain is built from TRBV27 and TRBJ1-1, with 9 bases identical to TRBD1. Trimming took 7 bases from V and 1 from J; bases not matched to a gene: 4. Germline V gene sequence: CDR1 MNHEY, CDR2 SMNVEV (reference sequence). The CDR3 runs 14 residues. CDR3 sequence reads: CASKDRGPNTEAFF. The CDR3 nucleotides read TGTGCCAGCAAGGACAGGGGCCCGAACACTGAAGCTTTCTTT.

Only one count was recorded for this clonotype. V usage is TRBV29-1 and J usage is TRBJ1-5; D is undetermined. The CDR3 is 13 residues long. CDR1 and CDR2 from the germline V gene are SQVTM and ANQGSEA. The V gene lost 7 bases and the J gene lost 5 bases, with 15 bases spanning the gap. The CDR3: CSAVIGVHQPQHF. The CDR3 bases are TGCAGCGCAGTTATTGGGGTTCATCAGCCCCAGCATTTT.

This clonotype showed up many times. The rearrangement joins TRBV7-9 to TRBJ1-2; D may be TRBD1 (6 bases). The V end was cut by 6 bases, the J end by 8 bases, with 10 bases between. This CDR3 has 11 amino acids. The germline CDR1 and CDR2 sequences are SEHNR and FQNEAQ (reference sequence). The CDR3 loop reads CASSPGQGYTF. CDR3 DNA sequence: TGTGCCAGCAGTCCCGGACAGGGCTACACCTTC.

This chain uses TRBV4-2 with TRBJ2-3, with D unclear. V gave up 0 bases and J gave up 7 bases, with 5 bases separating them. The CDR3 extends over 12 amino acids. Germline CDR1 reads LGHNA; CDR2 reads YNFKEQ. Written as DNA, the CDR3 is TGTGCCAGCAGCCAAGAAGTTCATACGCAGTATTTT. It translates to CASSQEVHTQYF.

This chain uses TRBV4-1 with TRBJ1-2; D not certain. Trimming pared 0 bases from V and 4 bases from J, leaving 9 bases between. Germline-derived CDR1 and CDR2 are MGHRA and YSYEKL. The CDR3 runs 14 residues. The CDR3 bases are TGCGCCAGCAGCCAAGATCCCGGGCCCTATGGCTACACCTTC. This sequence encodes CASSQDPGPYGYTF.

Written as DNA, the CDR3 is TGTGCCAGCAGAAATACAGGGGGGGAAGAGACCCAGTACTTC. Its protein product is CASRNTGGEETQYF. The gene calls are TRBV28 and TRBJ2-5; a possible D gene is TRBD1 (8 bases). CDR1 and CDR2 (germline): MDHEN, SYDVKM. V gave up 6 bases and J gave up 3 bases, with 14 bases separating them. CDR3 length: 14 residues.

This clonotype was observed a few times. The chain joins TRBV5-5 to TRBJ2-4, with TRBD2 identical over 11 bases. CDR1 and CDR2 (germline): SGHKS, YYEKEE (reference sequence). J gave up 3 bases and V 3 bases, and 11 bases lay outside the gene matches. The CDR3 is made up of 18 amino acids. CDR3 protein: CASSWSSGGAYGKNIQYF. CDR3 DNA sequence: TGTGCCAGCAGCTGGAGTAGCGGGGGGGCCTATGGCAAAAACATTCAGTACTTC.

J is TRBJ2-1 and V is TRBV7-8; 9 nucleotides match TRBD1. The CDR3 has 13 residues. Germline V gives CDR1 SGHVS, CDR2 FQNEAQ. The CDR3 coding sequence is TGTGCGAGTTCGGGACAGGGATGCAATGAGCAGTTCTTC. Translation gives CASSGQGCNEQFF.

This rearrangement joins TRBV6-5 to TRBJ1-1; 7 bases agree with TRBD1. This CDR3 is built from 18 residues. Trimming removed 2 bases from V and 0 bases from J; junction bases left unmatched: 12. CDR1 and CDR2 (germline): MNHEY, SVGAGI. The CDR3 sequence: CASSYIEGGWGMNTEAFF. The DNA of the CDR3 is TGTGCCAGCAGTTACATCGAAGGGGGCTGGGGCATGAACACTGAAGCTTTCTTT.

CDR3 amino acids: CSARTGLAADEQFF. The DNA of the CDR3 is TGCAGTGCTAGAACGGGACTAGCTGCGGATGAGCAGTTCTTC. The gene calls are TRBV20-1 and TRBJ2-1, with TRBD2 matching 9 bases. Germline V lookup: CDR1 DFQATT, CDR2 SNEGSKA (reference sequence). The CDR3 runs 14 residues. V dropped 2 bases and J dropped 8; count of bases not matched to a gene: 7.

This clonotype was observed many times. The V gene is TRBV12-3 or TRBV12-4, the J gene TRBJ1-2, with D maybe TRBD1 (5 bases). V dropped 6 bases and J dropped 7 bases, with 12 bases sitting between them. The CDR3 runs 12 residues. In DNA, the CDR3 is TGTGCCAGCAGCTCGGGGCCCGGTGGCTACACCTTC. This codes for CASSSGPGGYTF.

This clonotype has only one observation. V and J are TRBV5-6 and TRBJ2-2, with D unresolved. The CDR3 runs 17 residues. V lost 1 base and J 3 bases, leaving 16 bases between the germline ends. Looked up from germline, CDR1 is SGHDT and CDR2 is YYEEEE. CDR3 DNA sequence: TGTGCCAGCAGCTTGAAACAGTCACTTAAAGACACCGGGGAGCTGTTTTTT. Protein product: CASSLKQSLKDTGELFF.

The chain joins TRBV3-1 to TRBJ1-2; D call uncertain. Per the germline V gene, CDR1 is LGHDT and CDR2 is YNNKEL (reference sequence). CDR3 length: 14 amino acids. Trimming took 1 base from V and 1 from J, leaving 7 bases between them. CDR3 region: CASSQAADNYGYTF. For the CDR3, the DNA is TGTGCCAGCAGCCAAGCGGCGGATAACTATGGCTACACCTTC.

The genes are TRBV29-1 and TRBJ2-3; 7 nucleotides align to TRBD1. This CDR3 spans 13 amino acids. Looked up from germline, CDR1 is SQVTM and CDR2 is ANQGSEA. Trimming removed 5 bases from V and 2 bases from J; junction bases left unmatched: 4. The CDR3 DNA reads as TGCAGCGTTCAGGGACAGTACACAGATACGCAGTATTTT. This sequence encodes CSVQGQYTDTQYF.

This clonotype was detected once. The gene calls are TRBV11-3 and TRBJ1-6, with D unresolved. This CDR3 comprises 13 residues. The V end lost 2 bases, the J end lost 7 bases, and 6 bases lay between the germline ends. The germline V gene encodes CDR1 SGHNT and CDR2 YENEEA. The CDR3 reads CASSLIKNSPLHF. The CDR3 nucleotides are TGTGCCAGCAGCTTAATCAAGAATTCACCCCTCCACTTT.

The chain joins TRBV5-6 to TRBJ2-7, with 10 positions matching TRBD2. Germline lookup yields CDR1 SGHDT and CDR2 YYEEEE. CDR3 length: 15 residues. Losses at the gene ends were 5 bases for V and 3 bases for J; bases not matched to a gene: 8. The CDR3 loop is CASSRTSGVFYEQYF. CDR3 nucleotide sequence: TGTGCCAGCAGTCGAACTAGCGGGGTGTTCTACGAGCAGTACTTC.

This clonotype was recorded a few times. It may be a read error: a sequence one base away is much more abundant. J is TRBJ2-3 and V is TRBV11-1; 8 bases map to TRBD2. V gave up 5 bases and J gave up 10 bases; unmatched junction bases: 11. The CDR3 totals 14 residues. Germline values: CDR1 SGHAT, CDR2 FQDESV (reference sequence). Here the CDR3 DNA reads TGTGCCAGCAGCCCCCGGGAGGGGACGGATGCGCAGTATTTT. It translates to CASSPREGTDAQYF.

This clonotype was observed once. This chain joins TRBV11-3 and TRBJ2-5, with 8 bases matching TRBD1. The V gene's germline CDR1 is SGHNT and CDR2 YENEEA. V gave up 2 bases and J gave up 3 bases; unmatched junction bases: 5. The CDR3 contains 15 residues. Here the CDR3 reads CASSLRAGGEETQYF. The CDR3 DNA reads as TGTGCCAGCAGCTTAAGGGCAGGGGGCGAAGAGACCCAGTACTTC.

The V call is TRBV20-1, the J call TRBJ1-5; 7 nucleotides match TRBD1. This CDR3 spans 13 amino acids. The junction had 3 bases not matched to a gene; V was cut back by 6 bases and J by 1 base. The germline V gene encodes CDR1 DFQATT and CDR2 SNEGSKA (reference sequence). The CDR3, as DNA: TGCAGTGCGAGGACAGGCAGCAATCAGCCCCAGCATTTT. This encodes CSARTGSNQPQHF.

This clonotype was seen only a few times. The genes are TRBV20-1 and TRBJ1-2, with D uncertain. The CDR3 sequence is 12 residues long. From germline, CDR1 is DFQATT and CDR2 SNEGSKA (reference sequence). Trimming shortened V by 3 bases and J by 3 bases, and 8 bases separated the two germline ends. The CDR3 coding sequence is TGCAGTGCTAGCCGTACCTACTATGGCTACACCTTC. Translating gives CSASRTYYGYTF.

The table lists this clonotype with a few counts. V usage is TRBV7-8 and J usage is TRBJ1-2, with 9 bases fitting TRBD1. From germline, CDR1 is SGHVS and CDR2 FQNEAQ. V dropped 1 base and J dropped 8; count of bases not matched to a gene: 8. The CDR3 is 15 amino acids. The CDR3 is CASSLGLGQGGGYTF. CDR3 in DNA: TGTGCCAGCAGCTTAGGACTGGGACAGGGAGGAGGCTACACCTTC.

This clonotype was found a few times. The chain uses TRBV4-2 and TRBJ2-7; D unresolved. CDR3 length: 17 residues. Looked up from germline, CDR1 is LGHNA and CDR2 is YNFKEQ. V was cut by 4 bases and J by 1 base, with 20 bases left in between. CDR3 protein: CASSRSGVGTASYEQYF. CDR3 bases: TGTGCCAGCAGCCGCTCTGGGGTGGGAACTGCGTCCTACGAGCAGTACTTC.